The rows below give T cell receptor beta chains drawn from one sample of a study of blood T cell repertoires in COVID-19. TCRdb's table, derived via immunoSEQ multiplex PCR, lists solely in-frame clones and lacks some. The top ten hold more than 7.5% of the sample, which has around 300,000 clones, approximately 88% seen once. The sequenced material came from peripheral blood. The receptors stem from a man in his late teens or twenties with active or convalescent COVID-19. Each CDR3 is given with its conserved first and last residue. The D gene is left open where the match is weak. A row's size may be missing; if present it is once, few, many or a size class.

CDR3 protein: CASSKGQTNSPLHF
CDR3 DNA: TGTGCCAGCAGCAAGGGACAGACAAATTCACCCCTCCACTTT
V gene: TRBV14
clone size: -
J gene: TRBJ1-6
D gene: TRBD1

CDR3 protein: CASSQGTGKAKNIQYF
CDR3 DNA: TGTGCCAGCAGCCAAGGGACAGGGAAAGCCAAAAACATTCAGTACTTC
V gene: TRBV3-1/TRBV3-2
clone size: -
J gene: TRBJ2-4
D gene: TRBD1

CDR3 protein: CASSFTGGENTIYF
CDR3 DNA: TGTGCCAGCAGCTTTACAGGGGGCGAGAACACCATATATTTT
V gene: TRBV5-4
clone size: -
J gene: TRBJ1-3
D gene: TRBD1

CDR3 protein: CASSYWDMNQPQHF
CDR3 DNA: TGTGCCAGTAGTTATTGGGACATGAATCAGCCCCAGCATTTT
V gene: TRBV19
clone size: -
J gene: TRBJ1-5
D gene: -

CDR3 protein: CASSVQGRRTDTQYF
CDR3 DNA: TGTGCCAGCAGCGTCCAGGGGCGCCGCACAGATACGCAGTATTTT
V gene: TRBV9
clone size: -
J gene: TRBJ2-3
D gene: -

CDR3 protein: CASSLLGTGGSEAFF
CDR3 DNA: TGTGCCAGCAGCTTATTAGGGACAGGGGGCTCTGAAGCTTTCTTT
V gene: TRBV7-3
clone size: -
J gene: TRBJ1-1
D gene: TRBD1

CDR3 protein: CASSGGVNWPQHF
CDR3 DNA: TGTGCCAGCAGTGGGGGGGTTAATTGGCCCCAGCATTTT
V gene: TRBV25-1
clone size: -
J gene: TRBJ1-5
D gene: -

CDR3 protein: CSVVTGRFNTEAFF
CDR3 DNA: TGCAGCGTTGTAACAGGACGGTTCAACACTGAAGCTTTCTTT
V gene: TRBV29-1
clone size: -
J gene: TRBJ1-1
D gene: -

CDR3 protein: CASSEPASGAHVRYF
CDR3 DNA: TGTGCCAGCAGTGAGCCGGCTAGCGGGGCCCACGTGCGGTACTTC
V gene: TRBV2
clone size: -
J gene: TRBJ2-5
D gene: TRBD2

CDR3 protein: CASGLVMGQGANTEAFF
CDR3 DNA: TGTGCTAGTGGTTTGGTAATGGGACAGGGGGCGAACACTGAAGCTTTCTTT
V gene: TRBV12-5
clone size: -
J gene: TRBJ1-1
D gene: TRBD1

CDR3 protein: CASSYRRDSSYNEQFF
CDR3 DNA: TGTGCCAGCAGTTACCGCCGGGACAGCTCCTACAATGAGCAGTTCTTC
V gene: TRBV6-6
clone size: -
J gene: TRBJ2-1
D gene: TRBD1

CDR3 protein: CASSLFPSGRGMQYF
CDR3 DNA: TGTGCCAGCAGCTTATTTCCCTCGGGCAGGGGAATGCAGTACTTC
V gene: TRBV7-3
clone size: few
J gene: TRBJ2-7
D gene: -

CDR3 protein: CASSRQGTGELFF
CDR3 DNA: TGTGCCAGTAGTAGGCAGGGGACCGGGGAGCTGTTTTTT
V gene: TRBV19
clone size: -
J gene: TRBJ2-2
D gene: -

CDR3 protein: CASSGSRGWNGYTF
CDR3 DNA: TGTGCCAGCAGCGGTAGCAGGGGTTGGAATGGCTACACCTTC
V gene: TRBV9
clone size: -
J gene: TRBJ1-2
D gene: -

CDR3 protein: CASSMAWSEQGSYEQYF
CDR3 DNA: TGTGCCAGTAGTATGGCCTGGTCTGAACAGGGATCCTACGAGCAGTACTTC
V gene: TRBV19
clone size: -
J gene: TRBJ2-7
D gene: -

CDR3 protein: CSVEGDRRRGYGYTF
CDR3 DNA: TGCAGCGTTGAAGGGGACAGGAGGCGGGGGTATGGCTACACCTTC
V gene: TRBV29-1
clone size: -
J gene: TRBJ1-2
D gene: TRBD1

CDR3 protein: CASSLRGGYEQYF
CDR3 DNA: TGTGCCAGCAGTTTAAGGGGAGGCTACGAGCAGTACTTC
V gene: TRBV12-3/TRBV12-4
clone size: -
J gene: TRBJ2-7
D gene: -

CDR3 protein: CASSRDSLSYGYTF
CDR3 DNA: TGTGCCAGCAGCCGGGACAGCTTATCGTATGGCTACACCTTC
V gene: TRBV6-2/TRBV6-3
clone size: few
J gene: TRBJ1-2
D gene: TRBD1

CDR3 protein: CATSRGSGEGEAFF
CDR3 DNA: TGTGCCACCAGCAGAGGTAGCGGCGAAGGCGAAGCTTTCTTT
V gene: TRBV15
clone size: -
J gene: TRBJ1-1
D gene: -

CDR3 protein: CATSDRNTGELFF
CDR3 DNA: TGTGCCACCAGTGACAGAAATACCGGGGAGCTGTTTTTT
V gene: TRBV24-1
clone size: once
J gene: TRBJ2-2
D gene: -

CDR3 protein: CASSLDRGNSPLHF
CDR3 DNA: TGTGCCAGCAGCCTCGACAGGGGAAATTCACCCCTCCACTTT
V gene: TRBV3-1/TRBV3-2
clone size: -
J gene: TRBJ1-6
D gene: TRBD1

CDR3 protein: CASNKGEYQETQYF
CDR3 DNA: TGTGCCAGCAACAAAGGAGAGTACCAAGAGACCCAGTACTTC
V gene: TRBV7-9
clone size: -
J gene: TRBJ2-5
D gene: -

CDR3 protein: CSVDLDTEAFF
CDR3 DNA: TGCAGCGTTGACCTTGACACTGAAGCTTTCTTT
V gene: TRBV29-1
clone size: -
J gene: TRBJ1-1
D gene: -

CDR3 protein: CSVPAGGRAEAFF
CDR3 DNA: TGCAGCGTTCCCGCAGGGGGTAGGGCTGAAGCTTTCTTT
V gene: TRBV29-1
clone size: -
J gene: TRBJ1-1
D gene: TRBD1

CDR3 protein: CASSQDGGRNEQFF
CDR3 DNA: TGTGCCAGCAGCCAAGATGGTGGGAGGAATGAGCAGTTCTTC
V gene: TRBV3-1/TRBV3-2
clone size: -
J gene: TRBJ2-1
D gene: -

CDR3 protein: CASSQGTADAQYF
CDR3 DNA: TGTGCCAGCAGCCAAGGGACAGCGGATGCCCAGTACTTC
V gene: TRBV3-1/TRBV3-2
clone size: -
J gene: TRBJ2-5
D gene: -

CDR3 protein: CASSSGGGSANYGYTF
CDR3 DNA: TGTGCCAGCAGCTCGGGGGGCGGTTCCGCTAACTATGGCTACACCTTC
V gene: TRBV7-9
clone size: -
J gene: TRBJ1-2
D gene: -

CDR3 protein: CASSLGGRNKAFF
CDR3 DNA: TGTGCCAGCAGCTTGGGGGGCCGGAATAAAGCTTTCTTT
V gene: TRBV5-6
clone size: few
J gene: TRBJ1-1
D gene: -

CDR3 protein: CASSGQVAETQYF
CDR3 DNA: TGTGCCAGCAGCGGACAGGTCGCGGAGACCCAGTACTTC
V gene: TRBV7-2
clone size: -
J gene: TRBJ2-5
D gene: TRBD1

CDR3 protein: CASRRQGHNSPLHF
CDR3 DNA: TGTGCCAGCAGAAGACAGGGACATAATTCACCCCTCCACTTT
V gene: TRBV25-1
clone size: -
J gene: TRBJ1-6
D gene: TRBD1

CDR3 protein: CASSGGQGGDTQYF
CDR3 DNA: TGTGCCAGCAGTGGGGGACAGGGAGGAGATACGCAGTATTTT
V gene: TRBV6-4
clone size: many
J gene: TRBJ2-3
D gene: TRBD1

CDR3 protein: CAISGTGDTEAFF
CDR3 DNA: TGTGCCATCAGTGGGACAGGGGACACTGAAGCTTTCTTT
V gene: TRBV10-3
clone size: -
J gene: TRBJ1-1
D gene: TRBD1

CDR3 protein: CASSQEIPLVGETQYF
CDR3 DNA: TGCGCCAGCAGCCAAGAAATCCCTCTAGTTGGGGAGACCCAGTACTTC
V gene: TRBV4-1
clone size: -
J gene: TRBJ2-5
D gene: -

CDR3 protein: CASSLAGRGGVGDTQYF
CDR3 DNA: TGCGCCAGCAGCTTGGCAGGGCGGGGGGGCGTTGGAGATACGCAGTATTTT
V gene: TRBV5-1
clone size: -
J gene: TRBJ2-3
D gene: TRBD2

CDR3 protein: CASSLGQAGGHGYTF
CDR3 DNA: TGCGCCAGCAGCTTGGGCCAGGCGGGGGGCCATGGCTACACCTTC
V gene: TRBV5-1
clone size: -
J gene: TRBJ1-2
D gene: -

CDR3 protein: CASSKTGDHYGYTF
CDR3 DNA: TGTGCCAGCAGCAAGACAGGGGACCACTATGGCTACACCTTC
V gene: TRBV21-1
clone size: -
J gene: TRBJ1-2
D gene: -

CDR3 protein: CASRLPLRLAGNTDTQYF
CDR3 DNA: TGTGCCAGCAGATTACCCTTAAGACTAGCGGGGAACACAGATACGCAGTATTTT
V gene: TRBV7-9
clone size: few
J gene: TRBJ2-3
D gene: TRBD2

CDR3 protein: CSVGGYPRDNEQFF
CDR3 DNA: TGCAGCGTTGGGGGCTACCCCCGGGACAATGAGCAGTTCTTC
V gene: TRBV29-1
clone size: -
J gene: TRBJ2-1
D gene: -

CDR3 protein: CASSPPISRNTEAFF
CDR3 DNA: TGCGCCAGCAGCCCCCCTATCTCAAGGAACACTGAAGCTTTCTTT
V gene: TRBV4-1
clone size: -
J gene: TRBJ1-1
D gene: -

CDR3 protein: CASSQPGTRESGYTF
CDR3 DNA: TGCGCCAGCAGCCAACCGGGGACACGGGAAAGTGGCTACACCTTC
V gene: TRBV4-3
clone size: -
J gene: TRBJ1-2
D gene: -

CDR3 protein: CASSAQGFGTDTQYF
CDR3 DNA: TGTGCCAGCAGTGCTCAGGGGTTTGGCACAGATACGCAGTATTTT
V gene: TRBV2
clone size: -
J gene: TRBJ2-3
D gene: -

CDR3 protein: CASSLETGMGYGYTF
CDR3 DNA: TGTGCCAGCAGCTTGGAGACAGGGATGGGATATGGCTACACCTTC
V gene: TRBV13
clone size: -
J gene: TRBJ1-2
D gene: TRBD1

CDR3 protein: CASSAQTGKSTEAFF
CDR3 DNA: TGTGCCAGCAGCGCCCAGACAGGGAAGAGCACTGAAGCTTTCTTT
V gene: TRBV9
clone size: -
J gene: TRBJ1-1
D gene: TRBD1

CDR3 protein: CSASGRGYGYTF
CDR3 DNA: TGCAGTGCTAGTGGCAGGGGATATGGCTACACCTTC
V gene: TRBV20-1
clone size: few
J gene: TRBJ1-2
D gene: -

CDR3 protein: CASSLDPGANTGELFF
CDR3 DNA: TGCGCCAGCAGCTTGGATCCAGGGGCGAACACCGGGGAGCTGTTTTTT
V gene: TRBV5-1
clone size: -
J gene: TRBJ2-2
D gene: -

CDR3 protein: CASSGQPGTGGREQYF
CDR3 DNA: TGTGCCAGCAGCGGTCAACCCGGGACAGGGGGTCGGGAGCAGTACTTC
V gene: TRBV9
clone size: -
J gene: TRBJ2-7
D gene: TRBD1

CDR3 protein: CASSPPGLASETQYF
CDR3 DNA: TGTGCCAGCAGTCCTCCGGGACTAGCATCGGAGACCCAGTACTTC
V gene: TRBV7-9
clone size: -
J gene: TRBJ2-5
D gene: TRBD2

CDR3 protein: CASSWDRENYGYTF
CDR3 DNA: TGTGCCAGCAGCTGGGACAGGGAGAACTATGGCTACACCTTC
V gene: TRBV5-6
clone size: -
J gene: TRBJ1-2
D gene: TRBD1